The text below deals with one T cell receptor beta chain. The target antigen is unknown. The sample is drawn from a study of T cell responses to AZD1222 COVID-19 vaccine. Study-wide findings and caveats: Unmutated regions of variants are reportedly targeted by nearly half of spike-specific TCRs. Among the donors, most were white British and more were female, and clonal diversity was possibly underestimated.

Assay used: immunoSEQ multiplex PCR; TCRdb lists only in-frame clones, some missing. The sample yields more than 250,000 clones, 80% to 95% seen once. CDR3 size: 14 residues. In germline, CDR1 is MNHEY, CDR2 SMNVEV (reference sequence). Between the trimmed V and J ends, which lost 5 bases and 5 bases, there was a span of 15 bases. The sequencing used peripheral blood, collected on day 0 of AZD1222 vaccination. The chain combines TRBV27 with TRBJ2-5; D not resolved. The sequence derives from an adult in good health. CDR3 sequence: CASSPEWGYETQYF. The CDR3 nucleotides read TGTGCCAGCAGTCCCGAATGGGGATACGAGACCCAGTACTTC.